One and the same sample provided the 26 T cell receptor beta chains below, sequenced in a study of shared clonotypes between healthy human individuals. Repertoires were generated with immunoSEQ multiplex PCR, while TCRdb's copy carries only in-frame clones and drops some. Of 2 million to 2.5 million clones listed, around 90% are singletons. The specimen sequenced was naive CD4+ T cells from PBMCs. Subset defined: CD45RA+ positively selected. The receptors were gathered from a young man in good health. Some clones in this sample may be carry-over from other donors' samples.

The rearrangement uses TRBV10-3 and TRBJ2-1, with 7 bases aligning to TRBD2. The CDR3 loop spans 13 amino acids. The V and J ends lost 6 bases and 9 bases, in that order; junction bases with no gene match: 8. Germline V lookup: CDR1 ENHRY, CDR2 SYGVKD. The CDR3 is CAIRAPGEGEQFF. CDR3 coding DNA: TGTGCCATCAGGGCTCCGGGGGAGGGTGAGCAGTTCTTC.

The V gene is TRBV4-1, the J gene TRBJ2-1; no definite D call. The CDR3 loop spans 16 amino acids. V shed 1 base and J shed 5 bases, with 15 bases lying between them. Germline-derived CDR1 and CDR2 are MGHRA and YSYEKL. The CDR3 DNA reads as TGCGCCAGCAGCCAAGTCTGGGTGACTGGAAACAATGAGCAGTTCTTC. This codes for CASSQVWVTGNNEQFF.

V gene TRBV6-6 combines with J gene TRBJ2-1, with 7 bases lining up with TRBD2. This CDR3 spans 12 amino acids. V lost 11 bases to trimming and J lost 8 bases; unmatched junction nucleotides: 9. Germline V gene data show CDR1 as MNHNY and CDR2 as SVGAGI (reference sequence). The CDR3 loop is CAAGREFHEQFF. As DNA, the CDR3 is TGTGCCGCAGGGCGGGAGTTCCATGAGCAGTTCTTC.

The rearrangement joins TRBV6-6 to TRBJ2-2; D gene ambiguous. CDR1 is MNHNY and CDR2 is SVGAGI in the germline V gene (reference sequence). Trimming took off 5 bases at V and 4 bases at J, with 11 bases between the two ends. The CDR3 extends over 14 amino acids. The CDR3 nucleotides are TGTGCCAGCAGTGGCAGAAGAGCCACCGGGGAGCTGTTTTTT. Its translation: CASSGRRATGELFF.

This clone was counted a single time. J is TRBJ2-6 and V is TRBV28, with TRBD2 as a possible D gene (6 bases). Germline-derived CDR1 and CDR2 are MDHEN and SYDVKM. The CDR3 totals 19 residues. V was cut by 4 bases and J by 4 bases, with 23 bases left in between. The CDR3, as DNA: TGTGCCAGCAGTTCGCCCACATGGGGTGGGACTCTGGGGGCCAACGTCCTGACTTTC. Translation gives CASSSPTWGGTLGANVLTF.

As regards this clone: Different DNA sequences within this sample yield the same CDR3. The gene calls are TRBV15 and TRBJ2-7; no firm D call. V was pared by 0 bases and J by 3 bases, with 6 bases between. The CDR3 consists of 13 residues. CDR1 LNHNV and CDR2 YYDKDF come from the germline V gene (reference sequence). CDR3: CATSRDRSYEQYF. In DNA form, the CDR3 reads TGTGCCACCAGCAGAGATCGGAGCTACGAGCAGTACTTC.

The gene calls are TRBV19 and TRBJ2-7; 7 bases agree with TRBD1. Trimming took 3 bases from V and 9 from J; bases not matched to a gene: 5. The germline V gene encodes CDR1 LNHDA and CDR2 SQIVND (reference sequence). The CDR3 has 12 amino acids. The CDR3 reads CASSMVTGMQYF. The CDR3 nucleotides are TGTGCCAGTAGTATGGTGACAGGGATGCAGTACTTC.

The chain couples TRBV7-2 to TRBJ2-7; 10 bases agree with TRBD1. The CDR3 is made up of 14 amino acids. Germline lookup yields CDR1 SGHTA and CDR2 FQGNSA. The junction had 13 bases not matched to a gene; V was cut back by 10 bases and J by 7 bases. The CDR3 spells CATRGRQGANEQYF. In DNA, the CDR3 is TGTGCCACCCGCGGGCGACAGGGGGCGAATGAGCAGTACTTC.

CDR3 protein: CASSSGPALGETQYF. DNA for the CDR3: TGTGCCAGCAGTTCGGGTCCTGCTCTGGGTGAGACCCAGTACTTC. V gene TRBV28 combines with J gene TRBJ2-5; D unresolved. The CDR3 totals 15 residues. V dropped 4 bases and J dropped 5 bases, with 17 bases sitting between them. The germline V gene encodes CDR1 MDHEN and CDR2 SYDVKM.

This clone has only a few counts. The sample contains more than one DNA sequence encoding this CDR3. V is TRBV2 and J is TRBJ1-1; 8 bases agree with TRBD1. Germline CDR1 is SNHLY and CDR2 is FYNNEI. The CDR3 loop spans 14 amino acids. With V trimmed by 4 bases and J by 1 base, 2 bases remained unmatched. DNA of the CDR3: TGTGCCAGCAGTGTGGACAGGGCGAACACTGAAGCTTTCTTT. This translates into CASSVDRANTEAFF. The complete variable domain, with remaining parts taken from reference TRBV2 and TRBJ1-1, reads EPEVTQTPSHQVTQMGQEVILRCVPISNHLYFYWYRQILGQKVEFLVSFYNNEISEKSEIFDDQFSVERPDGSNFTLKIRSTKLEDSAMYFCASSVDRANTEAFFGQGTRLTVV.

This clone has a single count. The rearrangement joins TRBV29-1 to TRBJ2-1; D might be TRBD1 or TRBD2, each matching 5 bases. V was cut by 4 bases and J by 5 bases, with 21 bases left in between. Germline V lookup: CDR1 SQVTM, CDR2 ANQGSEA. This CDR3 has 16 residues. The CDR3 is CSVAGRRAGANNEQFF. The CDR3, as DNA: TGCAGCGTTGCGGGACGGCGCGCCGGGGCGAACAATGAGCAGTTCTTC.

In its sample, this clone was seen once. This chain joins TRBV25-1 and TRBJ1-5; tentatively, D is TRBD1 (5 bases). Trimming shortened V by 2 bases and J by 7 bases, and 12 bases separated the two germline ends. The CDR3 spans 14 residues. Germline V gene sequence: CDR1 MGHDK, CDR2 SYGVNS. CDR3 amino acids: CASSEGGGRQPQHF. The CDR3 region has the DNA TGTGCCAGCAGTGAAGGGGGGGGACGGCAGCCCCAGCATTTT.

The chain carries TRBV18 and TRBJ2-3; D ambiguous. From germline, CDR1 is KGHSH and CDR2 LQKENI. V lost 0 bases to trimming and J lost 4 bases, with 8 bases between them. The CDR3 is 14 amino acids. DNA for the CDR3: TGTGCCAGCTCACCACCGCGATACCCAGATACGCAGTATTTT. Protein sequence: CASSPPRYPDTQYF.

The chain has TRBV5-4 and TRBJ2-7, with D possibly matching TRBD1 (5 bases). The ends were cut back, 1 base at V and 2 bases at J, with 13 bases in the middle. The CDR3 covers 15 residues. Germline CDR1 and CDR2: SGHNT and YYREEE (reference sequence). The CDR3 DNA is TGTGCCAGCAGCTTGTGGCCAGGGCCCCCCTACGAGCAGTACTTC. Its translation: CASSLWPGPPYEQYF.

The chain combines TRBV21-1 with TRBJ2-2; the D call TRBD2 from the table was never checked on the DNA. TRBV21-1 constitutes a pseudogene. This CDR3 spans 16 amino acids. CDR3 nucleotides: TGTGCCAGCAGCCGGGGCGGGAGCCCGTGGCCCGGGGAGCTGTTTTTT. Protein product: CASSRGGSPWPGELFF.

The rearrangement joins TRBV18 to TRBJ1-3, with D perhaps matching TRBD1 (5 bases). The CDR3 spans 17 residues. Trimming shortened V by 1 base and J by 0 bases, and 13 bases separated the two germline ends. The germline V gene has CDR1 KGHSH and CDR2 LQKENI. CDR3 sequence (DNA): TGTGCCAGCTCACCACTCCCAGGGTCCCCCTCTGGAAACACCATATATTTT. Translating gives CASSPLPGSPSGNTIYF.

V and J are TRBV5-1 and TRBJ1-6, with D perhaps matching TRBD1 (6 bases). The ends were cut back, 3 bases at V and 7 bases at J, with 14 bases in the middle. CDR1 and CDR2 (germline): SGHRS, YFSETQ. The CDR3 is 15 residues long. Here the CDR3 DNA reads TGCGCCAGCAGCTCCGAAGGGGGGTGGAATTCACCCCTCCACTTT. The encoded protein is CASSSEGGWNSPLHF.

V usage is TRBV19 and J usage is TRBJ2-3; 15 nucleotides align to TRBD2. CDR3 size: 16 residues. V lost 6 bases and J lost 3; bases outside the gene matches: 4. CDR1 is LNHDA and CDR2 is SQIVND in the germline V gene (reference sequence). CDR3 in amino acids: CASRTGTSGRTDTQYF. The CDR3 DNA reads as TGTGCCAGTAGGACTGGGACTAGCGGGAGGACAGATACGCAGTATTTT.

The chain employs TRBV2 and TRBJ2-5; weak D call: TRBD1 (5 bases). The germline CDR1 and CDR2 sequences are SNHLY and FYNNEI. CDR3 length equals 14 residues. Trimming shortened V by 1 base and J by 3 bases, and 9 bases separated the two germline ends. The CDR3 DNA is TGTGCCAGCAGTGAAGACAGGAGTAAAGAGACCCAGTACTTC. Translated: CASSEDRSKETQYF.

This clone was recorded only once. This chain joins TRBV29-1 and TRBJ2-3, with D possibly matching TRBD1 (5 bases). The CDR3 is 15 residues long. Germline CDR1 is SQVTM and CDR2 is ANQGSEA. V lost 5 bases to trimming and J lost 4 bases, with 19 bases between them. As DNA, the CDR3 is TGCAGCGTTCTCGGCGCAGGGCAGGTGGCAGATACGCAGTATTTT. It encodes CSVLGAGQVADTQYF.

J is TRBJ2-6 and V is TRBV7-2; D possibly corresponds to TRBD2 (5 bases). Trimming took 5 bases from V and 0 from J, leaving 11 bases between them. This CDR3 region has 16 residues. Germline CDR1 SGHTA, CDR2 FQGNSA. The CDR3 coding sequence is TGTGCCAGCAGCCTAAGAGAGGGCTCTGGGGCCAACGTCCTGACTTTC. Residues: CASSLREGSGANVLTF.

This clone occurred a few times. The chain joins TRBV7-3 to TRBJ2-3, with 11 bases identical to TRBD2. The CDR3 has 16 amino acids. V shed 5 bases and J 2 bases; nucleotides not matched to a gene: 6. CDR1 is SGHTA, CDR2 FQGTGA, per germline. In DNA form, the CDR3 reads TGTGCCAGCAGCACGGGACTAGCGGCGACCACAGATACGCAGTATTTT. Protein: CASSTGLAATTDTQYF.

The J gene is TRBJ1-5, the V gene TRBV19; no reliable D call. The CDR3 loop spans 13 amino acids. Trimming took off 7 bases at V and 2 bases at J, with 9 bases between the two ends. Germline V lookup: CDR1 LNHDA, CDR2 SQIVND (reference sequence). The CDR3 here is CASNRQGNQPQHF. For the CDR3, the DNA is TGTGCCAGTAATAGGCAGGGCAATCAGCCCCAGCATTTT. The variable domain in full, completed from reference TRBV19 and TRBJ1-5, reads DGGITQSPKYLFRKEGQNVTLSCEQNLNHDAMYWYRQDPGQGLRLIYYSQIVNDFQKGDIAEGYSVSREKKESFPLTVTSAQKNPTAFYLCASNRQGNQPQHFGDGTRLSIL.

J is TRBJ2-1 and V is TRBV7-3; 10 nucleotides agree with TRBD2. Germline values: CDR1 SGHTA, CDR2 FQGTGA. V lost 4 bases, J lost 7 bases, and 7 bases stayed unmatched. The CDR3 sequence is 15 residues long. In nucleotides, the CDR3 is TGTGCCAGCAGCTCGCTAGCGGGAGTAAAAAATGAGCAGTTCTTC. Protein product: CASSSLAGVKNEQFF.

In the case of this clone: The identical CDR3 is also encoded by other nucleotide sequences in the sample. V gene TRBV18 combines with J gene TRBJ1-1; 7 bases agree with TRBD1. The CDR3 contains 13 residues. The junction had 2 bases not matched to a gene; V was cut back by 6 bases and J by 1 base. Germline V gene sequence: CDR1 KGHSH, CDR2 LQKENI. CDR3 amino acids: CASSQGENTEAFF. As DNA, the CDR3 is TGTGCCAGCTCCCAGGGGGAGAACACTGAAGCTTTCTTT.

The chain uses TRBV4-1 and TRBJ1-4; TRBD1 might be the D (5 bases). Trimming removed 4 bases from V and 3 bases from J, with 9 bases in between. CDR1 is MGHRA, CDR2 YSYEKL, per germline. This CDR3 region has 14 residues. The DNA of the CDR3 is TGCGCCAGCAGCCCCCTGGGGGCTAATGAAAAACTGTTTTTT. Translating it yields CASSPLGANEKLFF.